This TCR beta chain was recovered during a study of regulatory T cells in long-lasting Graves disease. General study results and limits: It was in persistent disease that TRBV28, TRBJ1-2 and TRBJ2-5 were favored.

Time point of the sample: persistent/refractory GD, antithyroid drugs over 5 years with positive TRAb. The authors made the TCR library using RNA they extracted from PBMCs. The CDR3 has 15 residues. Looked up from germline, CDR1 is GTSNPN and CDR2 is SVGIG (reference sequence). The V and J ends lost 4 bases and 2 bases respectively, with 17 bases between them. Comment on this clonotype: Its antigen is not identified.

CDR3-region Arm-PCR and iRepertoire HTBI primers produced the TCR beta libraries. TCRdb reprocessed the multiplex PCR reads via MiXCR and lists one record per CDR3 protein. The sample has 400,000 or so distinct CDR3 sequences, around 21% seen once. This sample comprised peripheral blood mononuclear cells (PBMCs), obtained when the disease was refractory, from a patient treated with antithyroid drugs. The source is a female donor with Graves disease. The chain has TRBV30 and TRBJ1-2; no reliable D call. The CDR3 protein is CAWTPPQVPNYGYTF. The CDR3 bases are TGTGCCTGGACCCCCCCCCAGGTACCGAACTATGGCTACACCTTC.